The source of this TCR beta chain is a study of T cell changes during pregnancy in multiple sclerosis. Some clones are missing from TCRdb's copy, which holds only in-frame ones; the method was immunoSEQ multiplex PCR. The top ten clones hold roughly 0.61% of a sample with approximately 44,000 clones, roughly 92% of them seen once. V was cut by 5 bases and J by 5 bases, with 12 bases left in between. Germline CDR1 is MDHEN and CDR2 is SYDVKM. The CDR3 totals 13 residues. The input for sequencing was CD4+ T cells from peripheral blood mononuclear cells, taken in the first trimester of pregnancy. This chain uses TRBV28 with TRBJ1-2, with D tentatively TRBD1 (5 bases). The receptor was isolated from a female donor with multiple sclerosis, enrolled in a pregnancy study. CDR3 coding DNA: TGTGCCAGCAGTCAAGCACAGGCATATGGCTACACCTTC. Translation: CASSQAQAYGYTF.